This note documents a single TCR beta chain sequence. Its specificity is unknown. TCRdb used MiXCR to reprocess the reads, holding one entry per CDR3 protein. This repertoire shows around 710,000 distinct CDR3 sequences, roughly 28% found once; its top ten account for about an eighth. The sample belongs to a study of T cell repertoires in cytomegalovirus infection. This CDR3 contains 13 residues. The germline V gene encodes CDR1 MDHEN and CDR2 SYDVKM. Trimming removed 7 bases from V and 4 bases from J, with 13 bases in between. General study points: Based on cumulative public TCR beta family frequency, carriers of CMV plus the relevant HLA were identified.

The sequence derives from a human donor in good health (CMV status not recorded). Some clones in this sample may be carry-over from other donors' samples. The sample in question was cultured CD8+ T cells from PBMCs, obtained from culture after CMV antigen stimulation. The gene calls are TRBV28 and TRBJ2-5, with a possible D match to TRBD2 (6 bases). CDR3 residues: CASTELAGETQYF. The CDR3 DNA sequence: TGTGCCAGCACCGAACTAGCAGGAGAGACCCAGTACTTC.